A single TCR beta chain is shown here with its context. This sample is drawn from a study of shared clonotypes between healthy human individuals. V shed 2 bases and J 5 bases; nucleotides not matched to a gene: 3. Germline V gene sequence: CDR1 SGHTA, CDR2 FQGTGA. This CDR3 region has 14 residues. The donors were all Caucasian adults (living in Nashville, Tennessee). The assay was immunoSEQ multiplex PCR, and TCRdb's table has in-frame clones only and misses some. The sample lists roughly 450,000 clones; about four fifths were seen once. The sample comprised PBMCs. The J gene is TRBJ2-5, the V gene TRBV7-3, with 9 bases lining up with TRBD2. The sequence came from a woman between 35 and 50 years old in good health. Some clones in this sample may be carry-over from other donors' samples. CDR3 residues: CASSLSSGKETQYF. For the CDR3, the DNA is TGTGCCAGCAGCTTATCTAGCGGGAAGGAGACCCAGTACTTC.